This T cell receptor (beta chain) was retrieved from a study of control samples from healthy donors and cancer patients. Here immunoSEQ multiplex PCR was the method, and the copy in TCRdb shows in-frame clones only, minus some. This sample carries about 410,000 clones, more than 80% of them seen once, and the ten largest clones take more than 6%. Sequenced input: PBMCs. This TCR was recovered from a man aged 35-49 years with head and neck cancer.

The CDR3 is CASSRERQGGYTF. The CDR3 coding sequence is TGTGCCAGCAGCCGGGAACGTCAGGGTGGCTACACCTTC. The chain is built from TRBV4-2 and TRBJ1-2; the D gene is possibly TRBD1 (5 bases). Germline V gene data show CDR1 as LGHNA and CDR2 as YNFKEQ. V dropped 4 bases and J dropped 7 bases, with 13 bases sitting between them. CDR3 length: 13 residues.